The rows below give T cell receptor beta chains drawn from one sample of a study of blood T cells in healthy people across ages. TCRdb independently ran MiXCR on the 5' RACE reads; one entry per CDR3 protein. The table has hundreds of thousands of distinct CDR3 sequences, approximately 49% seen once. The sequencing input was blood. The receptors stem from a woman aged 55-75 years in good health. The CDR3 runs from the conserved cysteine through the conserved F or W. Fields, in order: clone size, V gene, D gene, J gene, CDR3 DNA, CDR3 protein. D genes are given only for firm matches. Part of the rows lack a size; the others show once, few, many or a class for expanded clones.

.	TRBV18	.	TRBJ2-7	TGTGCCAGCTCACCAAGACAGACCTACGAGCAGTACTTC	CASSPRQTYEQYF
.	TRBV7-9	TRBD1	TRBJ2-7	TGTGCCAGCAGATGGGACAGGGATTATGAGCAGTACTTC	CASRWDRDYEQYF
.	TRBV28	TRBD2	TRBJ2-7	TGTGCCAGCAGCCGATCGGGGACTAGCAGGGGGATAAGGTGGAGCGAGCAGTACTTC	CASSRSGTSRGIRWSEQYF
.	TRBV15	.	TRBJ2-5	TGTGCCTCCAGCAGAGATCGGGGGACCCAGTACTTC	CASSRDRGTQYF
.	TRBV7-2	.	TRBJ2-7	TGTGCCAGCAGCCTGGGGGGCGGACACCCCTCCTACAATGAGCAGTACTTC	CASSLGGGHPSYNEQYF
few	TRBV13	.	TRBJ1-6	TGTGCCAGCAGCCTAGGACAGAGCTCCTATAATTCACCCCTCCACTTT	CASSLGQSSYNSPLHF
.	TRBV4-3	.	TRBJ2-7	TGCGCCAGCAGCCAGGGACTCCAAAACTACGAGCAGTACTTC	CASSQGLQNYEQYF
few	TRBV6-2/TRBV6-3	.	TRBJ2-4	TGTGCCAGCACCAAATCCGGGGAAAACATTCAGTACTTC	CASTKSGENIQYF
.	TRBV7-6	TRBD2	TRBJ2-7	TGTGCCAGCAGTCAAACAGCGGGGACCTACGAGCAGTACTTC	CASSQTAGTYEQYF
.	TRBV12-3/TRBV12-4	.	TRBJ2-1	TGTGCCAGCCATAGGGCGAGGGGCTACAATGAGCAGTTCTTC	CASHRARGYNEQFF
few	TRBV2	.	TRBJ2-5	TGTGCCAGCAGGGCGGTGGAGACCCAGTACTTC	CASRAVETQYF
many	TRBV12-3/TRBV12-4	TRBD1	TRBJ1-2	TGTGCCAGCACTCTAGGGACAGGGGAACCCTACACCTTC	CASTLGTGEPYTF
many	TRBV20-1	TRBD2	TRBJ2-1	TGCAGTGCTGGAGGTGGCGGGAGGCCCAATGAGCAGTTCTTC	CSAGGGGRPNEQFF
.	TRBV5-1	.	TRBJ2-1	TGCGCCAGCAGCACACAAACGTGGGGCAATGAGCAGTTCTTC	CASSTQTWGNEQFF
.	TRBV20-1	.	TRBJ2-1	TGCAGTGCTAGATCCCAAGGCAGCCCGAATGAGCAGTTCTTC	CSARSQGSPNEQFF
once	TRBV6-2/TRBV6-3	TRBD1	TRBJ1-5	TGTGCCAGCAGTCACGAAGGACAGGGGGCATCCCATCAGCCCCAGCATTTT	CASSHEGQGASHQPQHF
.	TRBV7-2	TRBD1	TRBJ2-4	TGTGCCAGCAGCCTAAGGGGGCAGGGTGGAAACATTCAGTACTTC	CASSLRGQGGNIQYF
many	TRBV7-2	.	TRBJ2-7	TGTGCCAGCAGCTTAGCGGGTGGGTTTAGCACCTACGAGCAGTACTTC	CASSLAGGFSTYEQYF
once	TRBV5-1	.	TRBJ1-5	TGCGCCAGCAGCTTGGGGACCCCGGGCAATCAGCCCCAGCATTTT	CASSLGTPGNQPQHF
.	TRBV4-3	.	TRBJ1-1	TGCGCCAGCAGCCAAGCCCGGACGAACACTGAAGCTTTCTTT	CASSQARTNTEAFF
few	TRBV28	TRBD2	TRBJ2-1	TGTGCCACCCGACTAGCGGGAGACCTCAATGAGCAGTTCTTC	CATRLAGDLNEQFF
.	TRBV7-9	.	TRBJ1-1	TGTGCCAGCAGCTCCCACACTGAAGCTTTCTTT	CASSSHTEAFF
.	TRBV20-1	.	TRBJ2-7	TGCAGTCCTCAAACGACAACAACCTACGAGCAGTACTTC	CSPQTTTTYEQYF
.	TRBV11-3	.	TRBJ2-5	TGTGCCAGCAGCTTAGATAGGGGAGCGGTGTACTTC	CASSLDRGAVYF
many	TRBV7-2	.	TRBJ1-1	TGTGCCAGCAGCTTAGTAAGCAGCACGAACACTGAAGCTTTCTTT	CASSLVSSTNTEAFF